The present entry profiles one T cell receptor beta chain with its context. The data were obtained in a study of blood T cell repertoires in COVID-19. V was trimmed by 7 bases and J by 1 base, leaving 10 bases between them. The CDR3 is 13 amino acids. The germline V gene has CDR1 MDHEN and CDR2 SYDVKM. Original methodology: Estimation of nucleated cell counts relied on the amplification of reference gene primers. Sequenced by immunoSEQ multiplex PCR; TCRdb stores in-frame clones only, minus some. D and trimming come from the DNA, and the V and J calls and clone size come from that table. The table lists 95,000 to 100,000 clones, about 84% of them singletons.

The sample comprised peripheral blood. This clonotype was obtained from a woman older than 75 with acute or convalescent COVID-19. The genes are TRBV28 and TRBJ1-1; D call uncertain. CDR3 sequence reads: CASIFQKNTEAFF. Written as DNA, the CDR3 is TGTGCCAGCATCTTCCAGAAGAACACTGAAGCTTTCTTT. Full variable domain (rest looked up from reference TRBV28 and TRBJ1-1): DVKVTQSSRYLVKRTGEKVFLECVQDMDHENMFWYRQDPGLGLRLIYFSYDVKMKEKGDIPEGYSVSREKKERFSLILESASTNQTSMYLCASIFQKNTEAFFGQGTRLTVV.